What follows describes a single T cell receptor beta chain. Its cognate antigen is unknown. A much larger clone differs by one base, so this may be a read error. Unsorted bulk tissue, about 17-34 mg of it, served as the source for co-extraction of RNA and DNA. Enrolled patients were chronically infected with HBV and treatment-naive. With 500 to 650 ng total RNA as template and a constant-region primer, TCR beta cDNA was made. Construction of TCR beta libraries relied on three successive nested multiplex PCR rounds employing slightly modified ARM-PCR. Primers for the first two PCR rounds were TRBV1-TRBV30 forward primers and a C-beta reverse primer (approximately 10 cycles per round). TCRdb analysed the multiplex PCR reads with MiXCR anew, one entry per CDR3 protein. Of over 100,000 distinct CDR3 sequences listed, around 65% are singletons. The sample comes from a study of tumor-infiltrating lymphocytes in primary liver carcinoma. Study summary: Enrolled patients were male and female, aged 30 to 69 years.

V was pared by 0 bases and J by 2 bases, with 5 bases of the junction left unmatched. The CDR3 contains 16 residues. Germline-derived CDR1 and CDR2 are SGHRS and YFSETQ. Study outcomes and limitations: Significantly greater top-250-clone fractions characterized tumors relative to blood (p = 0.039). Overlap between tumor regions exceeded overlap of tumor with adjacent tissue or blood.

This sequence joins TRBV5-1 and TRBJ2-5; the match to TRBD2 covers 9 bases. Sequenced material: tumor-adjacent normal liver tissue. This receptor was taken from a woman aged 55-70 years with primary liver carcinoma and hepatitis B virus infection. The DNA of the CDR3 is TGCGCCAGCAGCTTGGTTAGGACTAGCGCGCAAGAGACCCAGTACTTC. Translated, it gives CASSLVRTSAQETQYF.